This T cell receptor (beta chain) comes out of a study of T cell responses to AZD1222 COVID-19 vaccine. The overall study: Pooled in the analysis were second doses at about 4 or about 12 weeks. General observations from the study: Repertoire collection took place solely once the T cell response had peaked. Breadth and depth of Spike-specific TCRs rose after two AZD1222 doses. Across the whole spike, CD4 TCRs peaked at regions 160-218 and 743-854.

Germline V CDR1 and CDR2: LNHNV, YYDKDF (reference sequence). The CDR3 has 14 residues. The ends lost 3 bases at V and 3 bases at J; junction bases unmatched: 3. Remarks on this clone: Its antigen is as yet unknown.

This table comes from immunoSEQ multiplex PCR, and its TCRdb copy is limited to in-frame clones, with some not included. Found here are about 110,000 clones, roughly 87% of them singletons; the top ten hold about 5%. Sequenced here: peripheral blood, sampled on day 0 of AZD1222 vaccination. J is TRBJ2-7 and V is TRBV15, with 9 nucleotides matching TRBD2. The sequence was obtained from an adult in good health. The DNA for the CDR3 is TGTGCCACCAGCAGGGTAGCGGGGGACTACGAGCAGTACTTC. Translated, it gives CATSRVAGDYEQYF.